These 7 T cell receptor beta chains were all obtained from the same sample, sequenced in a study of OX40 agonist ivuxolimab in advanced cancers. Sequenced by immunoSEQ multiplex PCR; TCRdb stores in-frame clones only, minus some. The top ten hold 35% to 45% of the sample, which has several thousand clones, 68% seen once. The source material was CD4+ or CD8+ T cells sorted from blood, sampled in a trial of the OX40 agonist ivuxolimab. The receptors stem from an adult with an advanced solid tumor such as melanoma, head and neck, liver or kidney cancer.

The chain links TRBV27 to TRBJ2-7; 7 bases align to TRBD1. V shed 5 bases, J shed 3 bases, and the junction held 13 bases outside the gene matches. The CDR3 covers 16 residues. Germline V CDR1 and CDR2: MNHEY, SMNVEV (reference sequence). CDR3 sequence reads: CASSNRPGDSHYEQYF. The CDR3 DNA reads as TGTGCCAGCAGTAATCGACCCGGGGACAGTCACTACGAGCAGTACTTC.

This clone was recorded only once. V is TRBV7-2 and J is TRBJ1-1; D is unresolved. Trimming removed 5 bases at V and 8 bases at J, with 21 bases between. Germline values: CDR1 SGHTA, CDR2 FQGNSA. CDR3 length equals 15 residues. The chain's CDR3 is CASSPQKDRNWEAFF. Written as DNA, the CDR3 is TGTGCCAGCAGCCCCCAAAAGGACCGAAATTGGGAAGCTTTCTTT.

This clone is judged medium-sized. This chain uses TRBV5-1 with TRBJ2-1; D is unresolved. V was cut by 2 bases and J by 7 bases, with 7 bases left in between. Germline-derived CDR1 and CDR2 are SGHRS and YFSETQ. The length of the CDR3 is 12 residues. CDR3 sequence: CASSLLTNEQFF. CDR3 in DNA: TGCGCCAGCAGCTTACTAACGAATGAGCAGTTCTTC.

DNA of the CDR3: TGTGCCAGCAGCCCGGGGACAGGGGGCCCCCTCTCCTACGAGCAGTACTTC. This encodes CASSPGTGGPLSYEQYF. The genes are TRBV7-3 and TRBJ2-7; 12 bases agree with TRBD1. Germline V gene sequence: CDR1 SGHTA, CDR2 FQGTGA. Losses at the gene ends were 5 bases for V and 0 bases for J; bases not matched to a gene: 8. The CDR3 consists of 17 residues.

This clone appeared a few times. The chain links TRBV4-2 to TRBJ2-6; D might be TRBD1 (6 bases). The CDR3 length is 16 residues. CDR1 and CDR2 (germline): LGHNA, YNFKEQ. Trimming removed 0 bases at V and 0 bases at J, with 6 bases between. In nucleotides, the CDR3 is TGTGCCAGCAGCCAAGAGGACAGCTCTGGGGCCAACGTCCTGACTTTC. Protein: CASSQEDSSGANVLTF.

This clone rates as medium-sized. V gene TRBV13 combines with J gene TRBJ1-1; D ambiguous. Trimming left V 2 bases short and J 0 bases short, with 7 bases between. The CDR3 consists of 14 residues. Germline V gene data show CDR1 as PRHDT and CDR2 as FYEKMQ (reference sequence). The CDR3 bases are TGTGCCAGCAGCTTAAAGACCTTGAACACTGAAGCTTTCTTT. Amino acids: CASSLKTLNTEAFF.

The chain employs TRBV27 and TRBJ2-3, with D unclear. From germline, CDR1 is MNHEY and CDR2 SMNVEV (reference sequence). The CDR3 loop spans 16 amino acids. Deletions cut 2 bases from V and 2 bases from J, with 14 bases between. CDR3 protein: CASSLIGRFLTDTQYF. The CDR3 DNA follows: TGTGCCAGCAGTTTAATCGGGCGGTTCCTCACAGATACGCAGTATTTT.